Shown below are 28 T cell receptor beta chains from a single sample sequenced in a study of T cell changes during pregnancy in multiple sclerosis. Assay used: immunoSEQ multiplex PCR; TCRdb lists only in-frame clones, some missing. Here the sample spans some 47,000 clones, 70% to 90% being singletons. The sequenced sample was CD8+ T cells from peripheral blood mononuclear cells, obtained after pregnancy. These receptors all stem from a female donor in good health, enrolled as a control in a pregnancy study.

The rearrangement joins TRBV6-6 to TRBJ1-1, with D unclear. From germline, CDR1 is MNHNY and CDR2 SVGAGI (reference sequence). The CDR3 sequence is 15 residues long. V was shortened by 2 bases and J by 1 base, with 11 bases between the two germline ends. DNA of the CDR3: TGTGCCAGCAGTTACGAGGGATTGGGGAACACTGAAGCTTTCTTT. Translating gives CASSYEGLGNTEAFF.

V is TRBV7-9 and J is TRBJ1-1; D gene uncertain. The V gene's germline CDR1 is SEHNR and CDR2 FQNEAQ (reference sequence). V was shortened by 5 bases and J by 11 bases, with 9 bases between the two germline ends. The CDR3 loop spans 10 amino acids. The CDR3 nucleotides read TGTGCCAGCAGCCTACTAACCGCTTTCTTT. Residues: CASSLLTAFF. The variable domain in full, with the rest retrieved from reference TRBV7-9 and TRBJ1-1, is DTGVSQNPRHKITKRGQNVTFRCDPISEHNRLYWYRQTLGQGPEFLTYFQNEAQLEKSRLLSDRFSAERPKGSFSTLEIQRTEQGDSAMYLCASSLLTAFFGQGTRLTVV.

This clone was seen just once. The V and J genes are TRBV18 and TRBJ2-1; TRBD2 agrees at 7 bases. J was trimmed by 3 bases and V by 8 bases; bases with no gene match: 13. Germline CDR1 reads KGHSH; CDR2 reads LQKENI. CDR3 length: 16 residues. This CDR3 is CASRRLADVYYNEQFF. CDR3 DNA: TGTGCCAGCCGTCGGCTAGCGGACGTATACTACAATGAGCAGTTCTTC.

The chain carries TRBV2 and TRBJ2-3; the D gene is possibly TRBD1 (5 bases). The CDR3 totals 13 residues. Germline V gene data show CDR1 as SNHLY and CDR2 as FYNNEI. V was shortened by 8 bases and J by 6 bases, with 15 bases between the two germline ends. CDR3 loop: CASLQGAMDTQYF. The CDR3 DNA is TGTGCCAGCCTTCAAGGGGCCATGGATACGCAGTATTTT. Combining the CDR3 with reference TRBV2 and TRBJ2-3 gives the whole variable domain EPEVTQTPSHQVTQMGQEVILRCVPISNHLYFYWYRQILGQKVEFLVSFYNNEISEKSEIFDDQFSVERPDGSNFTLKIRSTKLEDSAMYFCASLQGAMDTQYFGPGTRLTVL.

V and J are TRBV4-3 and TRBJ2-5; the D gene is possibly TRBD1 (6 bases). The end of the DNA fits TRBJ2-7 better, so the J call may be wrong. The germline V gene encodes CDR1 LGHNA and CDR2 YSLEER. The CDR3 runs to 13 residues. The DNA for the CDR3 is TGCGCCAGCAGCCGGGCCAGGGGCTACGAGCAGTACTTC. Amino acids: CASSRARGYEQYF.

The V gene is TRBV21-1, the J gene TRBJ1-3. TRBV21-1 is recorded as a pseudogene. The CDR3 length is 15 residues. The CDR3 reads CASSPDGDSGNTIYF. CDR3 nucleotide sequence: TGTGCCAGCAGCCCAGACGGAGACTCTGGAAACACCATATATTTT.

The CDR3 loop is CASSVADSYNEQFF. CDR3 coding DNA: TGTGCCAGCAGCGTGGCCGACAGCTACAATGAGCAGTTCTTC. V gene TRBV9 combines with J gene TRBJ2-1, with D perhaps matching TRBD1 (5 bases). Per germline, CDR1 SGDLS and CDR2 YYNGEE. There are 14 residues in the CDR3. Between the trimmed V and J ends, which lost 2 bases and 3 bases, there was a span of 9 bases.

The chain has TRBV7-9 and TRBJ1-1, with a tentative D call TRBD1 (5 bases). The CDR3 is 11 residues long. Germline assignment: CDR1 SEHNR and CDR2 FQNEAQ (reference sequence). V was clipped by 6 bases and J by 7 bases, with 9 bases between them. The CDR3 region has the DNA TGTGCCAGCAGTAGGGGATATGAAGCTTTCTTT. Translation gives CASSRGYEAFF.

This clone was seen once. J is TRBJ1-5 and V is TRBV15; weak D call: TRBD1 (5 bases). Trimming pared 0 bases from V and 0 bases from J, leaving 12 bases between. This CDR3 has 17 residues. CDR1 LNHNV and CDR2 YYDKDF come from the germline V gene (reference sequence). CDR3 nucleotides: TGTGCCACCAGCAGAGATCGGACACTTCATAGCAATCAGCCCCAGCATTTT. It codes for CATSRDRTLHSNQPQHF. Combining the CDR3 with reference TRBV15 and TRBJ1-5 gives the whole variable domain DAMVIQNPRYQVTQFGKPVTLSCSQTLNHNVMYWYQQKSSQAPKLLFHYYDKDFNNEADTPDNFQSRRPNTSFCFLDIRSPGLGDTAMYLCATSRDRTLHSNQPQHFGDGTRLSIL.

J is TRBJ1-5 and V is TRBV27, with D uncertain. V lost 5 bases, J lost 6 bases, and 20 bases lay in between. The CDR3 runs to 16 residues. Germline CDR1 MNHEY, CDR2 SMNVEV (reference sequence). CDR3 nucleotides: TGTGCCAGCAGTCCGCAACTAGGAGGGTCGAGTCAGCCCCAGCATTTT. Amino acid sequence: CASSPQLGGSSQPQHF.

In this sample, this clone turned up once. The chain combines TRBV7-3 with TRBJ2-5; TRBD2 aligns across 12 bases. The V and J ends lost 4 bases and 5 bases, in that order; junction bases with no gene match: 5. Germline V gene data show CDR1 as SGHTA and CDR2 as FQGTGA. The CDR3 loop spans 15 amino acids. This CDR3 is CASSYLAGGQETQYF. CDR3 DNA sequence: TGTGCCAGCAGCTATCTAGCGGGGGGGCAGGAGACCCAGTACTTC.

V gene TRBV15 combines with J gene TRBJ2-7; tentatively, D is TRBD2 (5 bases). The ends were cut back, 2 bases at V and 2 bases at J, with 22 bases in the middle. Germline values: CDR1 LNHNV, CDR2 YYDKDF (reference sequence). The CDR3 totals 18 residues. The CDR3 nucleotides are TGTGCCACCAGCAGAACTGCGACTACCGGGCCCACCGCCTACGAGCAGTACTTC. It codes for CATSRTATTGPTAYEQYF.

The gene calls are TRBV5-1 and TRBJ1-4, with 11 bases matching TRBD1. Germline trimming cut 4 bases from V and 6 bases from J; bases unmatched to any gene: 2. Germline assignment: CDR1 SGHRS and CDR2 YFSETQ. There are 14 residues in the CDR3. CDR3 nucleotides: TGCGCCAGCAGCCGGGGACAGGGGGATGAAAAACTGTTTTTT. This translates into CASSRGQGDEKLFF.

The chain is built from TRBV27 and TRBJ2-2, with D possibly TRBD2 on 7 matching bases. The V end was cut by 0 bases, the J end by 10 bases, with 12 bases between. This CDR3 is 14 amino acids long. Germline V CDR1 and CDR2: MNHEY, SMNVEV (reference sequence). This CDR3 is CASSLSGGGMELFF. CDR3 DNA: TGTGCCAGCAGTTTATCAGGGGGGGGAATGGAGCTGTTTTTT.

This sequence joins TRBV18 and TRBJ2-7, with a tentative D call TRBD1 (6 bases). The CDR3 consists of 13 residues. V was cut by 6 bases and J by 4 bases, with 13 bases left in between. Germline CDR1 KGHSH, CDR2 LQKENI. CDR3 sequence: CASSARDKYEQYF. CDR3 nucleotide sequence: TGTGCCAGCTCGGCCCGGGACAAGTACGAGCAGTACTTC.

The chain joins TRBV6-5 to TRBJ1-2, with no clear D. V shed 6 bases and J shed 6 bases, with 11 bases lying between them. This CDR3 spans 12 amino acids. Germline V gives CDR1 MNHEY, CDR2 SVGAGI. The CDR3 DNA follows: TGTGCCAGCAGCAACGGGGTACATGGCTACACCTTC. Amino acids: CASSNGVHGYTF.

The V gene is TRBV27, the J gene TRBJ2-3; perhaps TRBD2 as D (5 bases). This CDR3 has 15 residues. V lost 7 bases, J lost 3 bases, and 17 bases lay in between. Germline CDR1 and CDR2: MNHEY and SMNVEV (reference sequence). CDR3 nucleotide sequence: TGTGCCAGCACCACCGTGGCGGGCGAGACAGATACGCAGTATTTT. Residues: CASTTVAGETDTQYF.

This chain links TRBV28 with TRBJ1-6; D is perhaps TRBD1 (5 bases). CDR3 length: 13 residues. Trimming shortened V by 8 bases and J by 0 bases, and 5 bases separated the two germline ends. Germline CDR1 reads MDHEN; CDR2 reads SYDVKM. This chain's CDR3 is CASDSSYNSPLHF. The CDR3 DNA reads TGTGCCAGCGACAGCTCCTATAATTCACCCCTCCACTTT.

The chain joins TRBV7-9 to TRBJ1-3; 8 bases are shared with TRBD1. Germline CDR1 SEHNR, CDR2 FQNEAQ (reference sequence). J lost 2 bases, V lost 8 bases, and 20 bases had no gene match. The CDR3 consists of 19 residues. DNA for the CDR3: TGTGCCAGCCGGGCGCAGGGGGCGAGTAAGATAGACCCTGGAAACACCATATATTTT. Protein sequence: CASRAQGASKIDPGNTIYF.

This clone was detected only once. The chain couples TRBV7-9 to TRBJ2-3; D gene unclear. V lost 6 bases to trimming and J lost 2 bases, with 9 bases between them. CDR1 SEHNR and CDR2 FQNEAQ come from the germline V gene (reference sequence). The CDR3 has 13 residues. The CDR3: CASSSDTTDTQYF. The CDR3 DNA reads TGTGCCAGCAGTTCCGACACCACAGATACGCAGTATTTT.

Comments on this clone: Relative to the germline gene, one junction end is altered; a read error may explain this. This chain joins TRBV5-6 and TRBJ1-1; possible D gene TRBD1, 6 bases. CDR1 is SGHDT, CDR2 YYEEEE, per germline. The CDR3 spans 12 residues. This CDR3 is CAGSLRGTEAFF. The CDR3 coding sequence is TGTGCCGGCAGCTTGAGGGGGACTGAAGCTTTCTTT.

The chain employs TRBV9 and TRBJ2-3; maybe TRBD1 (5 bases). Germline V CDR1 and CDR2: SGDLS, YYNGEE. Between the trimmed V and J ends, which lost 3 bases and 4 bases, there was a span of 9 bases. This CDR3 has 13 residues. The CDR3, as DNA: TGTGCCAGCAGCGCCTGGGGCGCAGATACGCAGTATTTT. This encodes CASSAWGADTQYF. The full variable domain, its missing parts supplied by reference TRBV9 and TRBJ2-3, is DSGVTQTPKHLITATGQRVTLRCSPRSGDLSVYWYQQSLDQGLQFLIQYYNGEERAKGNILERFSAQQFPDLHSELNLSSLELGDSALYFCASSAWGADTQYFGPGTRLTVL.

The V gene is TRBV9, the J gene TRBJ1-1; D possibly corresponds to TRBD1 (6 bases). Germline loops: CDR1 SGDLS, CDR2 YYNGEE. The CDR3 is made up of 15 amino acids. V lost 0 bases, J lost 1 base, and 10 bases lay in between. CDR3 region: CASSVEGGANTEAFF. The CDR3 coding sequence is TGTGCCAGCAGCGTAGAGGGGGGGGCGAACACTGAAGCTTTCTTT.

The J gene is TRBJ1-2, the V gene TRBV5-1; D is undetermined. The germline CDR1 and CDR2 sequences are SGHRS and YFSETQ. Trimming removed 3 bases from V and 8 bases from J, with 14 bases in between. The CDR3 is made up of 13 amino acids. CDR3 residues: CASSWGGMRGYTF. CDR3 nucleotide sequence: TGCGCCAGCAGCTGGGGAGGGATGAGAGGCTACACCTTC.

The chain combines TRBV14 with TRBJ1-1; D is unresolved. Germline loops: CDR1 SGHDN, CDR2 FVKESK. Trimming left V 0 bases short and J 0 bases short, with 17 bases between. The CDR3 extends over 18 amino acids. The CDR3 sequence: CASSQEKIGRQMNTEAFF. The CDR3 nucleotides are TGTGCCAGCAGCCAAGAAAAGATAGGCAGGCAGATGAACACTGAAGCTTTCTTT.

The chain links TRBV6-6 to TRBJ2-5; 7 bases line up with TRBD1. The germline gives CDR1 MNHNY, CDR2 SVGAGI (reference sequence). The CDR3 extends over 16 amino acids. V shed 6 bases, J shed 1 base, and the junction held 11 bases outside the gene matches. CDR3 residues: CASSPDGTVGQETQYF. CDR3 DNA sequence: TGTGCCAGCAGCCCTGACGGGACAGTCGGCCAAGAGACCCAGTACTTC.

The genes are TRBV4-2 and TRBJ2-7; TRBD1 matches 10 bases. Unmatched junction bases numbered 11, after V lost 0 bases and J lost 3 bases. The length of the CDR3 is 18 residues. The germline CDR1 and CDR2 sequences are LGHNA and YNFKEQ. CDR3 coding DNA: TGTGCCAGCAGCCAAGATATCCTGGACAGGGGGGCGTACTACGAGCAGTACTTC. Its protein product is CASSQDILDRGAYYEQYF.

The V and J genes are TRBV4-2 and TRBJ1-5, with a weak D call TRBD1 (5 bases). V was cut by 0 bases and J by 2 bases, with 17 bases left in between. The CDR3 has 18 residues. CDR1 is LGHNA, CDR2 YNFKEQ, per germline. CDR3 bases: TGTGCCAGCAGCCAAGATGGGGGGGGGAACCTAGGCAATCAGCCCCAGCATTTT. It specifies CASSQDGGGNLGNQPQHF.